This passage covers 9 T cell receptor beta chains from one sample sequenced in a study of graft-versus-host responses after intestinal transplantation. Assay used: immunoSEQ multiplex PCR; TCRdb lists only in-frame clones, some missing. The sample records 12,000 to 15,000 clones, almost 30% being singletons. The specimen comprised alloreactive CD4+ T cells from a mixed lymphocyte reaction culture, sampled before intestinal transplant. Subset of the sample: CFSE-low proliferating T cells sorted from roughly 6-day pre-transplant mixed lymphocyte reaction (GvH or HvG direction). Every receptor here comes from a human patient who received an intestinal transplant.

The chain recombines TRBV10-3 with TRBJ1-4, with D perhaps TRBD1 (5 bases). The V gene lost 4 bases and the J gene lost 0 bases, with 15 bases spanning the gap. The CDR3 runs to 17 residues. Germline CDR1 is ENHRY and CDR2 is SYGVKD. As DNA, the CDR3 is TGTGCCATCAGTGGGGGCAGCGCGGCAGCAACTAATGAAAAACTGTTTTTT. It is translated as CAISGGSAAATNEKLFF.

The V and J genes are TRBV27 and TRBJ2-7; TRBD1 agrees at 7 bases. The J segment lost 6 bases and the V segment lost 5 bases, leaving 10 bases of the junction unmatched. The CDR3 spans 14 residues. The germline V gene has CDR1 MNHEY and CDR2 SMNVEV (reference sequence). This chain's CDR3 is CASSTQDRQGEQYF. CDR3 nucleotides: TGTGCCAGCAGTACGCAGGACAGGCAGGGCGAGCAGTACTTC.

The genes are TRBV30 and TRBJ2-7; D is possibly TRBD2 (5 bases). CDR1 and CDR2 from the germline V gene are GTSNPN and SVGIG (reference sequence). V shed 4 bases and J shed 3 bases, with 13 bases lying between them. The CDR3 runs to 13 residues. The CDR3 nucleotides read TGTGCCTGGACCCGGGGAAAAAGCTACGAGCAGTACTTC. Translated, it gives CAWTRGKSYEQYF.

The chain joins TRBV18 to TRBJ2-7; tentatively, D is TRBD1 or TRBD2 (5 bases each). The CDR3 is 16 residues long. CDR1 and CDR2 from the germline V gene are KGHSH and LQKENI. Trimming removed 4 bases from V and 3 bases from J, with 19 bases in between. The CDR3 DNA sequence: TGTGCCAGCTCACGCCCGGGACGGGTTCTTCTCTACGAGCAGTACTTC. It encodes CASSRPGRVLLYEQYF.

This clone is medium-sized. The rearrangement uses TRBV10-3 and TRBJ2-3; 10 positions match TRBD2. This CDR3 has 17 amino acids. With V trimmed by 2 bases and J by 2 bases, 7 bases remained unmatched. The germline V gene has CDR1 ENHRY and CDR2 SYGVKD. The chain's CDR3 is CAISEGRAGGPTDTQYF. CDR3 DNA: TGTGCCATCAGTGAGGGTCGAGCGGGAGGGCCCACAGATACGCAGTATTTT.

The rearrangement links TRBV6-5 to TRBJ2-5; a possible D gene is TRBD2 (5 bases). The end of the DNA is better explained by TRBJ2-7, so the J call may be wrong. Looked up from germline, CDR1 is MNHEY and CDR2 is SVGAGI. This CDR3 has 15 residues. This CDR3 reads CASSYSTGGPIEQYF. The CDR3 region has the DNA TGTGCCAGCAGTTACTCGACTGGAGGTCCCATCGAGCAGTACTTC.

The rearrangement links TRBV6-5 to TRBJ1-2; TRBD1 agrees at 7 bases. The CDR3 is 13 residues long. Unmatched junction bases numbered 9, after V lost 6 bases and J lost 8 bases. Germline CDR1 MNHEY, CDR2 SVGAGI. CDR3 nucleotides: TGTGCCAGCAGCCGACAGGGAATGAGCGGCTACACCTTC. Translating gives CASSRQGMSGYTF.

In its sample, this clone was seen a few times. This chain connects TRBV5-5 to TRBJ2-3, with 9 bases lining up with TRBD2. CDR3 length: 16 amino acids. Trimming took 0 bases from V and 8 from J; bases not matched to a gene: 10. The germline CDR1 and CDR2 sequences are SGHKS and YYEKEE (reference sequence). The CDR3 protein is CASSLGVSGRWGTQYF. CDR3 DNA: TGTGCCAGCAGCTTGGGGGTTAGCGGGAGATGGGGTACGCAGTATTTT.

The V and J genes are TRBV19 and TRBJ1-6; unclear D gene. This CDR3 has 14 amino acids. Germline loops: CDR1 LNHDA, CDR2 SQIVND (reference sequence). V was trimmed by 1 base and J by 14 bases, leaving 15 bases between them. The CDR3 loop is CASSIVGDRRALHF. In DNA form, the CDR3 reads TGTGCCAGTAGTATAGTCGGGGATCGGAGGGCCCTCCACTTT.